A single sample gave rise to the 6 T cell receptor beta chains below, sequenced in a study of blood T cell repertoires in COVID-19. Sequencing used immunoSEQ multiplex PCR; TCRdb keeps in-frame clones, though not all of them. Here the sample spans about 180,000 clones, approximately 88% being singletons. The sequenced material came from peripheral blood. These receptors came from a woman aged 50 to 60 with acute or convalescent COVID-19.

V usage is TRBV5-3 and J usage is TRBJ2-2, with 7 bases lining up with TRBD1. TRBV5-3 is flagged as an ORF with uncertain function. Germline trimming cut 4 bases from V and 4 bases from J; bases unmatched to any gene: 7. The CDR3 consists of 15 residues. CDR3 amino acids: CARSALTGSTGELFF. CDR3 coding DNA: TGTGCCAGAAGCGCCCTGACAGGGAGCACCGGGGAGCTGTTTTTT.

This clone appeared a single time. The chain uses TRBV10-2 and TRBJ1-6; D remains ambiguous. Germline CDR1 is WSHSY and CDR2 is SAAADI. V lost 0 bases and J 6 bases, leaving 9 bases between the germline ends. The length of the CDR3 is 15 residues. In DNA, the CDR3 is TGCGCCAGCAGTGAGTCGCGAAGCGTTAATTCACCCCTCCACTTT. Protein product: CASSESRSVNSPLHF.

The chain joins TRBV2 to TRBJ1-2; the match to TRBD1 covers 9 bases. V was pared by 2 bases and J by 7 bases, with 5 bases of the junction left unmatched. The CDR3 extends over 14 amino acids. CDR1 is SNHLY, CDR2 FYNNEI, per germline. The CDR3 bases are TGTGCCAGCAGTGAAATCGGGACAGGGACTGGCTACACCTTC. It specifies CASSEIGTGTGYTF.

CDR3: CASSYSAQGYEQYF. CDR3 DNA: TGTGCCAGCAGTTACTCGGCCCAGGGCTACGAGCAGTACTTC. This sequence joins TRBV6-2 or TRBV6-3 and TRBJ2-7; a weak D match, TRBD1 (5 bases). This CDR3 region has 14 residues. The germline gives CDR1 MNHEY, CDR2 SVGEGT. Trimming took off 0 bases at V and 3 bases at J, with 9 bases between the two ends.

V is TRBV3-1 (or the pseudogene TRBV3-2) and J is TRBJ2-2, with TRBD2 matching over 9 bases. From germline, CDR1 is LGHDT and CDR2 YNNKEL (reference sequence). J was trimmed by 0 bases and V by 5 bases; bases with no gene match: 4. CDR3 length: 16 amino acids. The CDR3 reads CASSFLAGANTGELFF. In nucleotides, the CDR3 is TGTGCCAGCAGCTTCTTAGCGGGGGCGAACACCGGGGAGCTGTTTTTT.

The rearrangement links TRBV24-1 to TRBJ2-1, with 8 bases aligning to TRBD2. This CDR3 contains 16 residues. CDR1 and CDR2 (germline): KGHDR, SFDVKD. J lost 2 bases, V lost 1 base, and 3 bases had no gene match. Here the CDR3 reads CATSDLARGAYNEQFF. CDR3 bases: TGTGCCACCAGTGATTTAGCGCGGGGGGCCTACAATGAGCAGTTCTTC.